This entry features one TCR beta chain sequence. The antigen remains unidentified. These data originate in a study of radiation and T cells in renal cell carcinoma. Study-wide findings and caveats: In blood, top tumor clones expanded by 2 weeks, shrinking by 4.

Trimming shortened V by 7 bases and J by 2 bases, and 16 bases separated the two germline ends. Germline-derived CDR1 and CDR2 are SNHLY and FYNNEI. The CDR3 has 15 amino acids. Time point indicated: baseline pretreatment blood. The treatment: 15 Gy SBRT to primary tumor, nephrectomy 4 weeks later. Only in-frame clones appear in the TCRdb table, and some are missing; sequencing was by immunoSEQ multiplex PCR. The profile shows more than 95,000 clones, around 80% of them singletons. This receptor was taken from a woman aged 55-70 years with renal cell carcinoma. The chain uses TRBV2 and TRBJ2-3; D may correspond to TRBD1 or TRBD2 (6 bases each). The material sequenced was blood, taken from a patient whose treatment included radiotherapy and nephrectomy. Here the CDR3 reads CASTRWGAPTDTQYF. The CDR3 region has the DNA TGTGCCAGCACCAGGTGGGGGGCCCCCACAGATACGCAGTATTTT.